Below, 4 T cell receptor beta chains from the same sample are listed, as sequenced in a study of type 1 regulatory T cells. TCRdb itself ran the reads through MiXCR, one entry per CDR3 protein. The sample records about 42,000 distinct CDR3 sequences, less than 15% being singletons. These receptors' targets are unknown. Sequenced sample: cultured non-Tr1 T cells, either the whole culture or a sorted T cell fraction (not recorded which). These receptors all stem from a human donor in good health.

This clonotype was counted ten times or more. This chain joins TRBV7-3 and TRBJ2-1; D unresolved. From germline, CDR1 is SGHTA and CDR2 FQGTGA. Between the trimmed V and J ends, which lost 2 bases and 9 bases, there was a span of 11 bases. This CDR3 has 13 amino acids. The CDR3 protein is CASSLSHGGEQFF. CDR3 nucleotides: TGTGCCAGCAGCTTATCCCACGGTGGTGAGCAGTTCTTC.

This clonotype was found a few times. The chain carries TRBV25-1 and TRBJ1-3, with TRBD1 matching 7 bases. The CDR3 sequence is 16 residues long. V lost 2 bases, J lost 2 bases, and 6 bases stayed unmatched. Germline values: CDR1 MGHDK, CDR2 SYGVNS. CDR3 loop: CASSEQGGNPGNTIYF. The CDR3 DNA is TGTGCCAGCAGTGAACAGGGGGGGAACCCTGGAAACACCATATATTTT.

This clonotype was picked up a small number of times. This rearrangement joins TRBV9 to TRBJ1-1; perhaps TRBD1 as D (5 bases). CDR1 is SGDLS and CDR2 is YYNGEE in the germline V gene. V shed 4 bases and J shed 3 bases, with 16 bases lying between them. CDR3 length: 15 amino acids. Here the CDR3 reads CASSMGTSGDTEAFF. DNA of the CDR3: TGTGCCAGCAGCATGGGAACTTCGGGGGACACTGAAGCTTTCTTT.

In this sample, this clonotype turned up a few times. V is TRBV12-3 or TRBV12-4 and J is TRBJ1-1; the D is unclear. The length of the CDR3 is 12 residues. The V and J ends lost 0 bases and 7 bases respectively, with 6 bases between them. Written as DNA, the CDR3 is TGTGCCAGCAGTTTAGCACGACTTGAAGCTTTCTTT. Translation gives CASSLARLEAFF.